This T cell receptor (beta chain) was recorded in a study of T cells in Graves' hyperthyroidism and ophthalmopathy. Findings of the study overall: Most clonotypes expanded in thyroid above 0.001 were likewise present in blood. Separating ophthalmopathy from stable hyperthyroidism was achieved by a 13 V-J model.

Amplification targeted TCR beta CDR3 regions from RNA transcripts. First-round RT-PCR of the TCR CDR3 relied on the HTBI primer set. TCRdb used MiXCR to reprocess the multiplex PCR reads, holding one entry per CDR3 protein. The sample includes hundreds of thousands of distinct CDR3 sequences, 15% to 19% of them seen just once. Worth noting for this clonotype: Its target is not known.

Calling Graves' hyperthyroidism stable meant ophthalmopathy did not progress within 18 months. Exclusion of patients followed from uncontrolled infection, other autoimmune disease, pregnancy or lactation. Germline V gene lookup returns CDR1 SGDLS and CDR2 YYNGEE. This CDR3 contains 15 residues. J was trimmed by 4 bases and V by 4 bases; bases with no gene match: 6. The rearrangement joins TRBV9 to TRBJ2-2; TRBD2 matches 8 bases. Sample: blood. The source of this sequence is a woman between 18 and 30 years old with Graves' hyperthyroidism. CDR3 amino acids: CASSQGTSATGELFF. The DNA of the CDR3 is TGTGCCAGCAGCCAGGGGACTAGTGCCACCGGGGAGCTGTTTTTT.